The 25 T cell receptor beta chains listed next were all sequenced from one sample in a study of blood T cell repertoires in COVID-19. Libraries were prepared by immunoSEQ multiplex PCR; TCRdb keeps only in-frame clonotypes and omits some of them. Of 110,000 or so clones detected, around 84% appear once; the ten largest clones hold 7.5% to 10%. Specimen: peripheral blood. These receptors all stem from a woman aged 40-49 years with acute or convalescent COVID-19.

The CDR3 coding sequence is TGTGCCAGCAGTGAAGGTGGCCTCGGAAACACCATATATTTT. It specifies CASSEGGLGNTIYF. J is TRBJ1-3 and V is TRBV2; D is ambiguous. The CDR3 totals 14 residues. Germline assignment: CDR1 SNHLY and CDR2 FYNNEI. With 1 base removed from V and 4 bases from J, the gap between germline ends came to 8 bases.

This chain's CDR3 is CAIRAGTGIGQYF. In DNA form, the CDR3 reads TGTGCCATCAGAGCCGGGACAGGCATCGGGCAGTACTTC. The rearrangement uses TRBV2 and TRBJ2-7; TRBD1 matches at 8 bases. CDR1 and CDR2 from the germline V gene are SNHLY and FYNNEI. Trimming cost V 10 bases and J 9 bases; bases outside gene matches: 14. The CDR3 runs to 13 residues.

The gene calls are TRBV2 and TRBJ2-3, with 8 bases lining up with TRBD2. Germline V gives CDR1 SNHLY, CDR2 FYNNEI. CDR3 length: 12 residues. Trimming removed 5 bases from V and 6 bases from J; junction bases left unmatched: 1. CDR3 sequence (DNA): TGTGCCAGCAGTAGACTAGCGGATACGCAGTATTTT. It yields the protein CASSRLADTQYF.

This clone was recorded a few times. The chain is built from TRBV21-1 and TRBJ1-5; the listed D gene, TRBD1, was not tested against the DNA. TRBV21-1 is assigned pseudogene status. CDR3 size: 15 residues. This CDR3 reads CASSTWTGGNQPQHF. In DNA form, the CDR3 reads TGTGCCAGCAGCACTTGGACAGGGGGTAATCAGCCCCAGCATTTT.

The rearrangement links TRBV2 to TRBJ1-1; the match to TRBD1 covers 7 bases. The CDR3 has 17 residues. With 6 bases clipped from V and 1 base from J, the junction kept 14 bases outside the gene matches. CDR1 is SNHLY, CDR2 FYNNEI, per germline. The CDR3 here is CASRKGTQGGPNTEAFF. In DNA form, the CDR3 reads TGTGCCAGCAGGAAAGGTACCCAGGGGGGCCCGAACACTGAAGCTTTCTTT. The variable domain in full, with the rest retrieved from reference TRBV2 and TRBJ1-1, is EPEVTQTPSHQVTQMGQEVILRCVPISNHLYFYWYRQILGQKVEFLVSFYNNEISEKSEIFDDQFSVERPDGSNFTLKIRSTKLEDSAMYFCASRKGTQGGPNTEAFFGQGTRLTVV.

This clone was detected once. The chain carries TRBV5-1 and TRBJ1-1; 7 bases fit TRBD1. CDR1 is SGHRS and CDR2 is YFSETQ in the germline V gene. The trim removed 3 bases at V and 0 bases at J, leaving 8 bases unmatched. CDR3 size: 16 residues. CDR3 sequence reads: CASSSKQGTMNTEAFF. The DNA of the CDR3 is TGCGCCAGCAGCTCCAAACAGGGGACCATGAACACTGAAGCTTTCTTT.

J is TRBJ2-1 and V is TRBV4-1; 12 nucleotides align to TRBD1. Looked up from germline, CDR1 is MGHRA and CDR2 is YSYEKL. This CDR3 has 15 amino acids. V lost 6 bases to trimming and J lost 5 bases; unmatched junction nucleotides: 5. In DNA, the CDR3 is TGCGCCAGCAGTCGGGACAGGGGGCGAGACAATGAGCAGTTCTTC. Translation: CASSRDRGRDNEQFF.

The V gene is TRBV12-5, the J gene TRBJ2-4; 7 bases match TRBD1. The V and J ends lost 7 bases and 7 bases, in that order; junction bases with no gene match: 16. The CDR3 spans 16 residues. Germline CDR1 is LGHNT and CDR2 is FRNRAP. CDR3 amino acids: CASARDRESTSNIQYF. DNA for the CDR3: TGTGCTAGTGCCCGAGACAGGGAGTCGACGTCCAACATTCAGTACTTC. Combining the CDR3 with reference TRBV12-5 and TRBJ2-4 gives the whole variable domain DARVTQTPRHKVTEMGQEVTMRCQPILGHNTVFWYRQTMMQGLELLAYFRNRAPLDDSGMPKDRFSAEMPDATLATLKIQPSEPRDSAVYFCASARDRESTSNIQYFGAGTRLSVL.

The chain has TRBV4-1 and TRBJ1-2; D is possibly TRBD1 (6 bases). Trimming cost V 6 bases and J 4 bases, with 21 bases left between them. This CDR3 has 16 amino acids. CDR1 is MGHRA, CDR2 YSYEKL, per germline. The CDR3, as DNA: TGCGCCAGCAGTTTACAGGGTTCGGAGTTGTCCTATGGCTACACCTTC. Its translation is CASSLQGSELSYGYTF.

This chain uses TRBV3-1 (or the pseudogene TRBV3-2) with TRBJ1-2; 9 nucleotides align to TRBD1. CDR1 LGHDT and CDR2 YNNKEL come from the germline V gene (reference sequence). V lost 3 bases and J lost 5; bases outside the gene matches: 4. There are 14 residues in the CDR3. The CDR3 is CASSHRTGVYGYTF. In DNA, the CDR3 is TGTGCCAGCAGCCACCGGACAGGGGTTTATGGCTACACCTTC.

The chain recombines TRBV19 with TRBJ1-5, with 8 bases matching TRBD1. Per germline, CDR1 LNHDA and CDR2 SQIVND (reference sequence). Trimming took 3 bases from V and 4 from J; bases not matched to a gene: 5. This CDR3 has 15 residues. The CDR3 sequence is CASSIPWTGNQPQHF. CDR3 sequence (DNA): TGTGCCAGTAGTATCCCCTGGACAGGGAATCAGCCCCAGCATTTT.

The chain carries TRBV2 and TRBJ2-1; D gene uncertain. Trimming shortened V by 4 bases and J by 3 bases, and 13 bases separated the two germline ends. The CDR3 extends over 15 amino acids. In germline, CDR1 is SNHLY, CDR2 FYNNEI. CDR3 sequence reads: CASSVSLSGYNEQFF. CDR3 nucleotides: TGTGCCAGCAGTGTTTCCCTCTCCGGCTACAATGAGCAGTTCTTC.

The rearrangement uses TRBV2 and TRBJ2-7, with 9 bases matching TRBD2. Germline-derived CDR1 and CDR2 are SNHLY and FYNNEI. The CDR3 consists of 15 residues. V lost 8 bases, J lost 7 bases, and 15 bases stayed unmatched. In nucleotides, the CDR3 is TGTGCCAGCGCAGGGAGCGGGGGGCCCGCCTGGGAGCAGTACTTC. Protein sequence: CASAGSGGPAWEQYF.

The rearrangement links TRBV5-5 to TRBJ2-1, with TRBD1 matching over 9 bases. The CDR3 totals 14 residues. Germline V gene sequence: CDR1 SGHKS, CDR2 YYEKEE (reference sequence). The junction had 3 bases not matched to a gene; V was cut back by 4 bases and J by 4 bases. CDR3 in DNA: TGTGCCAGCAGCCGCGGGACAGGGTACAATGAGCAGTTCTTC. Amino acids: CASSRGTGYNEQFF.

The V gene is TRBV10-3, the J gene TRBJ1-4; D is perhaps TRBD1 (5 bases). The V gene's germline CDR1 is ENHRY and CDR2 SYGVKD. The CDR3 runs to 15 residues. The V end was cut by 1 base, the J end by 6 bases, with 12 bases between. CDR3 amino acids: CAISEYGRADEKLFF. CDR3 nucleotides: TGTGCCATCAGTGAGTACGGCAGGGCGGATGAAAAACTGTTTTTT.

This clone was picked up one time. The chain carries TRBV27 and TRBJ2-3; 8 bases agree with TRBD2. This CDR3 comprises 16 residues. Germline CDR1 and CDR2: MNHEY and SMNVEV (reference sequence). The V gene end was trimmed by 4 bases and the J gene end by 7 bases; junction bases not matched to a gene: 13. The CDR3 coding sequence is TGTGCCAGCAGTTCCTGGGGGCGGGGGGAAACCCATACGCAGTATTTT. The encoded protein is CASSSWGRGETHTQYF.

CDR3 residues: CASSPVSITGEGYTF. The CDR3 DNA reads TGTGCCAGCTCACCAGTTAGTATCACAGGGGAAGGCTACACCTTC. The chain carries TRBV18 and TRBJ1-2; TRBD1 matches at 7 bases. V lost 2 bases and J lost 8; bases outside the gene matches: 11. This CDR3 is 15 amino acids long. Germline V gives CDR1 KGHSH, CDR2 LQKENI.

The chain recombines TRBV6-1 with TRBJ1-3; D is possibly TRBD1 (6 bases). Trimming stripped 3 bases from V and 4 bases from J, with 13 bases between. From germline, CDR1 is MNHNS and CDR2 SASEGT. This CDR3 contains 15 residues. The CDR3 protein is CASSDHRVPGNTIYF. The DNA for the CDR3 is TGTGCCAGCAGTGACCACAGGGTACCCGGAAACACCATATATTTT.

This chain connects TRBV7-9 to TRBJ1-2; TRBD1 is a possible D gene (5 bases). Germline CDR1 and CDR2: SEHNR and FQNEAQ (reference sequence). CDR3 length: 12 amino acids. Trimming cost V 5 bases and J 4 bases, with 8 bases left between them. Here the CDR3 reads CASSTTVYGYTF. The CDR3, as DNA: TGTGCCAGCAGCACGACAGTCTATGGCTACACCTTC.

The V gene is TRBV5-4, the J gene TRBJ1-2; tentative D call: TRBD1 (6 bases). The CDR3 has 15 amino acids. Germline CDR1 and CDR2: SGHNT and YYREEE (reference sequence). Trimming cost V 1 base and J 4 bases, with 14 bases left between them. This CDR3 reads CASSLRQGRSYGYTF. The CDR3 DNA sequence: TGTGCCAGCAGCTTGAGGCAGGGGCGATCCTATGGCTACACCTTC. Supplemented by reference TRBV5-4 and TRBJ1-2, the full variable domain reads ETGVTQSPTHLIKTRGQQVTLRCSSQSGHNTVSWYQQALGQGPQFIFQYYREEENGRGNFPPRFSGLQFPNYSSELNVNALELDDSALYLCASSLRQGRSYGYTFGSGTRLTVV.

This clone appeared a few times. V is TRBV15 and J is TRBJ2-5, with D maybe TRBD1 (7 bases). The length of the CDR3 is 15 residues. Trimming left V 4 bases short and J 2 bases short, with 14 bases between. CDR1 is LNHNV, CDR2 YYDKDF, per germline (reference sequence). CDR3 DNA: TGTGCCACCAGCAAGGGGGGACAGAAACAAGAGACCCAGTACTTC. Translated: CATSKGGQKQETQYF.

V is TRBV6-5 and J is TRBJ1-4; D gene uncertain. Germline V CDR1 and CDR2: MNHEY, SVGAGI. The CDR3 sequence is 14 residues long. The germline V and J ends were trimmed by 6 bases and 0 bases, with 8 bases remaining between them. Here the CDR3 reads CASRKQATNEKLFF. CDR3 coding DNA: TGTGCCAGCAGGAAACAAGCAACTAATGAAAAACTGTTTTTT.

The chain has TRBV10-3 and TRBJ2-7, with TRBD1 matching over 10 bases. CDR1 is ENHRY and CDR2 is SYGVKD in the germline V gene. The junction had 7 bases not matched to a gene; V was cut back by 7 bases and J by 7 bases. This CDR3 contains 13 residues. CDR3 region: CAIMGGQGTEQYF. The DNA of the CDR3 is TGTGCCATCATGGGGGGACAGGGGACGGAGCAGTACTTC.

The J gene is TRBJ2-7, the V gene TRBV18; 8 bases map to TRBD1. The CDR3 spans 17 residues. Looked up from germline, CDR1 is KGHSH and CDR2 is LQKENI. Trimming cost V 5 bases and J 0 bases; bases outside gene matches: 12. The CDR3 DNA follows: TGTGCCAGCTCAACGCGCACAGGGGGGCGCCTCTCCTACGAGCAGTACTTC. This translates into CASSTRTGGRLSYEQYF. Supplemented by reference TRBV18 and TRBJ2-7, the full variable domain reads NAGVMQNPRHLVRRRGQEARLRCSPMKGHSHVYWYRQLPEEGLKFMVYLQKENIIDESGMPKERFSAEFPKEGPSILRIQQVVRGDSAAYFCASSTRTGGRLSYEQYFGPGTRLTVT.

This chain links TRBV2 with TRBJ2-1; 9 bases are a match to TRBD1. J was trimmed by 4 bases and V by 6 bases; bases with no gene match: 7. Germline lookup yields CDR1 SNHLY and CDR2 FYNNEI. The CDR3 has 15 residues. Written as DNA, the CDR3 is TGTGCCAGCAGCGCTCTCGGACAGGGGTACAATGAGCAGTTCTTC. Translated: CASSALGQGYNEQFF.